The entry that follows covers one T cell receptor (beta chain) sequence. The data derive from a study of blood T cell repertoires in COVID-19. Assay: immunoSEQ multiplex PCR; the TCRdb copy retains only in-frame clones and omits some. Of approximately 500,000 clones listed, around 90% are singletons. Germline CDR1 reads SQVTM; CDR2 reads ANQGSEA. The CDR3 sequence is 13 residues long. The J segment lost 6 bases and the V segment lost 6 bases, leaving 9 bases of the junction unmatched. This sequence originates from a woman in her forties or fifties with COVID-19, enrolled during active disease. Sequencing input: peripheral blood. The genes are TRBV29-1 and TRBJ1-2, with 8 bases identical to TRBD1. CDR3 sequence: CSVGPGQGNGYTF. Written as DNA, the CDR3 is TGCAGCGTGGGCCCTGGACAGGGTAATGGCTACACCTTC.